This T cell receptor beta chain was observed in a study of breast tumors, draining lymph nodes, adjacent tissues. Axillary draining lymph nodes of breast cancer patients supplied the node samples. TCRdb analysed the multiplex PCR reads with MiXCR anew, one entry per CDR3 protein. The repertoire holds approximately 150,000 distinct CDR3 sequences, approximately 29% seen once, with 2.3% in the top ten. Trimming stripped 5 bases from V and 1 base from J, with 17 bases between. Germline values: CDR1 LNHDA, CDR2 SQIVND (reference sequence). The CDR3 is 16 residues long. This clonotype was recorded many times. Its antigen is not identified. Overall study findings and caveats: Tumor TCR diversity was below lymph nodes but above nontumor tissue.

Sequenced input: axillary lymph node tissue. The V and J genes are TRBV19 and TRBJ2-5; D is ambiguous. The TCR originated in a female donor with breast cancer. Some clones in this sample may be carry-over from other donors' samples. The CDR3 loop is CASSSSLAPIQETQYF. CDR3 bases: TGTGCCAGTAGTTCGTCACTCGCCCCGATCCAAGAGACCCAGTACTTC.